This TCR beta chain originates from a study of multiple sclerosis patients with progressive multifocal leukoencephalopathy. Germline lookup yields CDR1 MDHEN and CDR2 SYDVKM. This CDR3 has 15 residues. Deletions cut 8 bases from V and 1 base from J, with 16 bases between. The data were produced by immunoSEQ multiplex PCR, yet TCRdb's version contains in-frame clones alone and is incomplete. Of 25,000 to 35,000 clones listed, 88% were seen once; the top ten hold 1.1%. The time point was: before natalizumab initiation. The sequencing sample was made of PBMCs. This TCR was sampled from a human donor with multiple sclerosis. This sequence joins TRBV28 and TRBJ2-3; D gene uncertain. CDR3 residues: CASAQATEGTDTQYF. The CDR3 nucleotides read TGTGCCAGCGCTCAAGCGACCGAGGGCACAGATACGCAGTATTTT.